Listed here are 18 T cell receptor beta chains from one sample, sequenced in a study of beta chain features in type 1 diabetes. Since all of the isolated RNA was reverse transcribed, expressed TCRB transcripts were what got sequenced. TCRdb's copy holds only in-frame clones and misses some; the assay was immunoSEQ multiplex PCR. The sample shows 300,000 to 450,000 clones, roughly an eighth of them seen only once. The sample was naive CD4+ T cells from blood. The source is a young man in good health.

This clone was seen a handful of times. This chain joins TRBV27 and TRBJ2-1, with D perhaps TRBD2 (5 bases). The V end lost 5 bases, the J end lost 12 bases, and 26 bases lay between the germline ends. This CDR3 contains 16 residues. Per the germline V gene, CDR1 is MNHEY and CDR2 is SMNVEV (reference sequence). The CDR3 DNA follows: TGTGCCAGCAGTACCCCGGGCCAGTATACCCGTGGACTGCAGTTCTTC. Protein: CASSTPGQYTRGLQFF.

This clone has only a few counts. This chain connects TRBV10-3 to TRBJ1-1, with a weak D call TRBD1 (6 bases). The germline gives CDR1 ENHRY, CDR2 SYGVKD. This CDR3 has 14 residues. V gave up 7 bases and J gave up 4 bases, with 16 bases separating them. This chain's CDR3 is CAITDTGSGTEAFF. The CDR3 DNA sequence: TGTGCCATCACCGATACAGGGTCGGGCACTGAAGCTTTCTTT.

The chain uses TRBV30 and TRBJ2-1; D possibly corresponds to TRBD2 (6 bases). Trimming removed 2 bases from V and 10 bases from J, with 9 bases in between. There are 11 residues in the CDR3. CDR1 is GTSNPN, CDR2 SVGIG, per germline (reference sequence). CDR3 region: CAWSKAGEQFF. CDR3 DNA sequence: TGTGCCTGGAGTAAGGCGGGGGAGCAGTTCTTC. Complete variable domain (other parts from reference TRBV30 and TRBJ2-1): SQTIHQWPATLVQPVGSPLSLECTVEGTSNPNLYWYRQAAGRGLQLLFYSVGIGQISSEVPQNLSASRPQDRQFILSSKKLLLSDSGFYLCAWSKAGEQFFGPGTRLTVL.

This sequence joins TRBV6-5 and TRBJ2-2; D is undetermined. Germline V gene data show CDR1 as MNHEY and CDR2 as SVGAGI. The CDR3 extends over 14 amino acids. V was shortened by 4 bases and J by 5 bases, with 11 bases between the two germline ends. The CDR3 is CASSSPLNTGELFF. The CDR3 bases are TGTGCCAGCAGTTCCCCTCTAAATACCGGGGAGCTGTTTTTT.

This clone was picked up a small number of times. CDR3 in amino acids: CASTQGQGSQPQHF. The CDR3 DNA follows: TGTGCCAGCACCCAGGGACAGGGGAGTCAGCCCCAGCATTTT. The chain has TRBV7-2 and TRBJ1-5; TRBD1 aligns across 10 bases. The CDR3 sequence is 14 residues long. The ends lost 7 bases at V and 6 bases at J; junction bases unmatched: 6. Germline CDR1 is SGHTA and CDR2 is FQGNSA.

This clone showed up just a few times. The chain joins TRBV7-3 to TRBJ2-5, with 7 bases fitting TRBD1. After removal of 1 base from V and 0 bases from J, the junction contained 2 bases not matched to a gene. The length of the CDR3 is 15 residues. Per the germline V gene, CDR1 is SGHTA and CDR2 is FQGTGA. CDR3: CASSLRGTDQETQYF. The CDR3 region has the DNA TGTGCCAGCAGCTTAAGGGGGACAGACCAAGAGACCCAGTACTTC.

The gene calls are TRBV15 and TRBJ1-1; 9 nucleotides align to TRBD1. Looked up from germline, CDR1 is LNHNV and CDR2 is YYDKDF (reference sequence). This CDR3 contains 15 residues. V shed 7 bases and J 0 bases; nucleotides not matched to a gene: 6. The DNA of the CDR3 is TGTGCCACCACCAAGGACAGGGGATTGAACACTGAAGCTTTCTTT. Its translation is CATTKDRGLNTEAFF. Together with reference TRBV15 and TRBJ1-1, the CDR3 gives the full variable domain: DAMVIQNPRYQVTQFGKPVTLSCSQTLNHNVMYWYQQKSSQAPKLLFHYYDKDFNNEADTPDNFQSRRPNTSFCFLDIRSPGLGDTAMYLCATTKDRGLNTEAFFGQGTRLTVV.

The gene calls are TRBV5-1 and TRBJ1-5; 8 nucleotides match TRBD1. CDR3 length: 14 residues. CDR1 and CDR2 from the germline V gene are SGHRS and YFSETQ. The trim removed 4 bases at V and 6 bases at J, leaving 6 bases unmatched. The DNA for the CDR3 is TGCGCCAGCAGCCATGGGACAGGTGGTCAGCCCCAGCATTTT. The encoded protein is CASSHGTGGQPQHF.

The genes are TRBV7-7 and TRBJ2-1; TRBD2 matches at 12 bases. Germline V gene sequence: CDR1 SSHAT, CDR2 FNYEAQ (reference sequence). The CDR3 extends over 18 amino acids. J gave up 2 bases and V 1 base, and 6 bases lay outside the gene matches. The CDR3 DNA follows: TGTGCCAGCAGCTTAGGGCTAGCGGGGGGGCCTCCCTACAATGAGCAGTTCTTC. It specifies CASSLGLAGGPPYNEQFF.

In this sample, this clone turned up a few times. This chain connects TRBV7-9 to TRBJ1-2, with D possibly TRBD1 on 6 matching bases. The CDR3 runs 14 residues. Germline CDR1 reads SEHNR; CDR2 reads FQNEAQ (reference sequence). V lost 5 bases and J 4 bases, leaving 14 bases between the germline ends. CDR3 nucleotide sequence: TGTGCCAGCAGCCGGGCGGGGGGCGGCTATGGCTACACCTTC. Translating it yields CASSRAGGGYGYTF.

This clone was observed a few times. This chain joins TRBV6-4 and TRBJ1-2; a possible D gene is TRBD1 (6 bases). The V gene lost 4 bases and the J gene lost 4 bases, with 13 bases spanning the gap. This CDR3 has 14 residues. The germline V gene has CDR1 MRHNA and CDR2 SNTAGT. The CDR3: CASSVRGKGYGYTF. DNA for the CDR3: TGTGCCAGCAGTGTCAGGGGTAAGGGCTATGGCTACACCTTC.

This clone was counted a few times. The J gene is TRBJ2-1, the V gene TRBV6-5; 10 bases align to TRBD2. CDR3 length: 15 amino acids. Germline CDR1 is MNHEY and CDR2 is SVGAGI. Trimming cost V 5 bases and J 6 bases; bases outside gene matches: 7. CDR3 loop: CASSPGLAAPNEQFF. The CDR3 DNA reads TGTGCCAGCAGTCCCGGACTAGCGGCACCCAATGAGCAGTTCTTC.

The chain combines TRBV25-1 with TRBJ2-2; D might be TRBD2 (6 bases). The CDR3 has 13 residues. Looked up from germline, CDR1 is MGHDK and CDR2 is SYGVNS. Trimming shortened V by 6 bases and J by 4 bases, and 9 bases separated the two germline ends. CDR3 bases: TGTGCCAGCAGCCGGGACTCCACCGGGGAGCTGTTTTTT. This encodes CASSRDSTGELFF.

The table lists this clone with a count of one. This chain connects TRBV5-1 to TRBJ2-2; TRBD1 is a possible D gene (6 bases). Germline-derived CDR1 and CDR2 are SGHRS and YFSETQ. CDR3 length: 15 residues. V lost 3 bases, J lost 1 base, and 10 bases lay in between. The CDR3, as DNA: TGCGCCAGCAGCTCCTCGACAGGGAACACCGGGGAGCTGTTTTTT. Translated, it gives CASSSSTGNTGELFF. Drawing the rest from reference TRBV5-1 and TRBJ2-2, the complete variable domain is KAGVTQTPRYLIKTRGQQVTLSCSPISGHRSVSWYQQTPGQGLQFLFEYFSETQRNKGNFPGRFSGRQFSNSRSEMNVSTLELGDSALYLCASSSSTGNTGELFFGEGSRLTVL.

This clone was found a few times. V and J are TRBV7-8 and TRBJ1-2; 10 nucleotides line up with TRBD1. Unmatched junction bases numbered 16, after V lost 5 bases and J lost 7 bases. The CDR3 contains 17 residues. Per the germline V gene, CDR1 is SGHVS and CDR2 is FQNEAQ. The CDR3 DNA reads as TGTGCCAGCAGCCCACGGACAGGGGGGACTCACTATCGTGGCTACACCTTC. It codes for CASSPRTGGTHYRGYTF.

The chain carries TRBV9 and TRBJ1-2; weak D call: TRBD1 (6 bases). V dropped 4 bases and J dropped 0 bases, with 13 bases sitting between them. Germline V lookup: CDR1 SGDLS, CDR2 YYNGEE. There are 15 residues in the CDR3. The CDR3 loop reads CASSRRDTANYGYTF. The CDR3 DNA reads as TGTGCCAGCAGCAGACGGGACACCGCTAACTATGGCTACACCTTC.

J is TRBJ2-7 and V is TRBV7-2; possible D gene TRBD2, 6 bases. This CDR3 has 14 amino acids. Trimming removed 2 bases from V and 4 bases from J, with 12 bases in between. Per the germline V gene, CDR1 is SGHTA and CDR2 is FQGNSA. This CDR3 reads CASSLNLGGYEQYF. The CDR3 nucleotides read TGTGCCAGCAGCTTAAACCTGGGGGGTTACGAGCAGTACTTC.

This clone has a single count. The chain joins TRBV19 to TRBJ2-1, with a tentative D call TRBD1 (6 bases). CDR1 LNHDA and CDR2 SQIVND come from the germline V gene (reference sequence). V was shortened by 10 bases and J by 6 bases, with 19 bases between the two germline ends. The CDR3 contains 14 residues. CDR3 protein: CATSVRGVGNEQFF. The CDR3 DNA is TGTGCCACCTCCGTCAGGGGCGTAGGCAATGAGCAGTTCTTC.